This T cell receptor beta chain was profiled in a study of vaccination effects on CD4 cells after COVID-19. A roughly 10-day culture period preceded the isolation of CD4+ T cells. Either the mRNA-1273 or the BNT162b2 vaccine was given to participants as two doses. Clones were sequenced by immunoSEQ multiplex PCR, and TCRdb holds only the in-frame ones, with some missing. The sample contains tens of thousands of clones, approximately 80% of which appear only once. The germline V gene has CDR1 MNHEY and CDR2 SVGAGI. This CDR3 is built from 16 residues. V was pared by 1 base and J by 2 bases, with 2 bases of the junction left unmatched. Details on this clone: Its antigen is not known.

This chain uses TRBV6-5 with TRBJ2-6; 7 bases are shared with TRBD1. The sample consisted of CD4+ T cells from PBMCs cultured without peptide, taken after COVID-19 vaccination. The receptor comes from a human donor who received a COVID-19 vaccine. The CDR3 is CASSYLGTAGANVLTF. CDR3 nucleotides: TGTGCCAGCAGTTACTTGGGGACAGCTGGGGCCAACGTCCTGACTTTC.